This T cell receptor beta chain was profiled in a study of T-cell reconstitution after alpha-beta-depleted transplantation in children. Unique molecular identifiers were incorporated into the prepared TCRbeta library. TCRdb ran MiXCR on the PCR reads and lists one entry per CDR3 protein. There are 400,000 to 550,000 distinct CDR3 sequences in the sample; roughly a tenth occur only once, and 2% lies in the top ten. Germline V lookup: CDR1 SNHLY, CDR2 FYNNEI. The CDR3 is 14 amino acids. V lost 7 bases, J lost 6 bases, and 15 bases lay in between. Study observations and caveats: A year had passed since transplant, and T-cell counts and diversity by then came mostly from newly produced T cells.

This clonotype appeared many times. Its antigen is undetermined. V gene TRBV2 combines with J gene TRBJ2-2; D is perhaps TRBD2 (6 bases). The source is a child under 10 years old with inherited bone marrow failure, due to receive a stem cell transplant. The specimen was PBMCs, collected before TCRalphabeta/CD19-depleted stem cell transplant. In DNA form, the CDR3 reads TGTGCCAGCATAACCGGGAGTGTGTCCGGGGAGCTGTTTTTT. This gives the protein CASITGSVSGELFF. Complete variable domain (other parts from reference TRBV2 and TRBJ2-2): EPEVTQTPSHQVTQMGQEVILRCVPISNHLYFYWYRQILGQKVEFLVSFYNNEISEKSEIFDDQFSVERPDGSNFTLKIRSTKLEDSAMYFCASITGSVSGELFFGEGSRLTVL.